The clone carrying this T cell receptor (beta chain) was seen repeatedly, ten times or more. V was pared by 6 bases and J by 6 bases, with 4 bases of the junction left unmatched. Per germline, CDR1 KGHSH and CDR2 LQKENI. The CDR3 extends over 15 amino acids. This entry is derived from a study of T cells in Graves' hyperthyroidism and ophthalmopathy. TCR beta CDR3 region amplification was performed from RNA transcripts. RT-PCR in the first round (using the HTBI primer set) targeted the TCR CDR3. TCRdb redid the calling of the multiplex PCR reads with MiXCR, one entry per CDR3 protein. The sample includes 500,000 to 650,000 distinct CDR3 sequences, about 15% of them seen just once.

The TCR sequence derives from a woman in her fifties or sixties with Graves' ophthalmopathy. Specimen: blood. This rearrangement joins TRBV18 to TRBJ2-2; 13 bases align to TRBD2. CDR3 in DNA: TGTGCCAGCTCGCGGACTAGCGGGAGCGCCGGGGAGCTGTTTTTT. Its translation: CASSRTSGSAGELFF.